The T cell receptor (beta chain) under discussion was sequenced for a study of blood T cells in healthy people across ages. About the research overall: Per two T cells, template switching captured roughly one barcoded beta molecule. Findings of the study overall: Donors of long life had a larger count of naive CD4+ cells and greater diversity than aged donors.

Alongside a J-beta primer mix, a sample-barcoded 5' primer served in a second PCR lasting about 7 to 12 cycles. TCRdb used MiXCR to reprocess the 5' RACE reads, holding one entry per CDR3 protein. The data show roughly 800,000 distinct CDR3 sequences, around 34% seen once. With 7 bases removed from V and 1 base from J, the gap between germline ends came to 16 bases. This CDR3 region has 14 residues. The germline V gene encodes CDR1 SQVTM and CDR2 ANQGSEA. Turning to this clonotype: As yet, its antigen is unknown.

V is TRBV29-1 and J is TRBJ1-2; TRBD1 might be the D (6 bases). Material: blood. This clonotype was sampled from a man aged 18 to 35 in good health. This CDR3 is CSAGRDRLNYGYTF. CDR3 DNA sequence: TGCAGCGCCGGAAGAGACAGGCTTAACTATGGCTACACCTTC.